This note documents a single TCR beta chain sequence. A 1 in 200,000 to 1 in 1 million T cell depth was the sequencing target. The table came from immunoSEQ multiplex PCR; TCRdb's copy has only in-frame clones and leaves some out. The data show 300,000 or so clones, approximately 67% seen once. This sample was included in a study of cytotoxic CD8 clonotypes in ibrutinib-treated CLL. There are 16 residues in the CDR3. Per the germline V gene, CDR1 is MGHDK and CDR2 is SYGVNS. Trimming cost V 1 base and J 2 bases, with 12 bases left between them. The chain has TRBV25-1 and TRBJ2-1, with D unresolved. This clonotype originated in a human donor with chronic lymphocytic leukemia. The specimen comprised PBMCs, sampled after 36 months of ibrutinib treatment. The CDR3 nucleotides read TGTGCCAGCAGTGAATTGAGGTTCGTGGCCTACAATGAGCAGTTCTTC. Its protein is CASSELRFVAYNEQFF.